This TCR beta chain is from a study of early T cells in non-severe SARS-CoV-2 infection (dated by TCRdb to 2020 to 2022). Regarding the research as a whole: Because TCR sequencing was done on bulk RNA from unsorted whole blood, the alpha and beta chains could not be paired. Study-wide findings and limitations: VDJdb matching was skewed toward anti-spike CD8 responses and likely underestimated virus-specific expansions, missing private and CD4 specificities.

The study was a case-control design nested within a healthcare worker cohort in London, UK, with weekly nasopharyngeal swab PCR tests and blood sampling. Healthcare workers were recruited between 23 and 31 March 2020, during the week of the UK lockdown, and were followed weekly for up to about 15 weeks. This clonotype was counted at least ten times. There is no known antigen for this receptor. Qualities for individual bases were not recorded, and no much larger clone is one base off. The germline V gene provides CDR1 MDHEN and CDR2 SYDVKM. Cut back by 6 bases and 6 bases, the V and J ends lie 15 bases apart. CDR3 length: 14 amino acids, cysteine to phenylalanine. Solely the CDR3 DNA is kept, with 42 bases framed from the first base. Library prep was done by 5' RACE. The sequencer was a NextSeq 500. In the TCR library protocol, unique molecular identifiers were attached to individual cDNA molecules to correct for PCR bias and sequencing error. Sequencing covered both TCR alpha and beta chains, and within each sample the abundances of alpha and beta sequences were tightly co-correlated. Under the source paper's analysis protocol: V gene, J gene and CDR3 annotation of TCR sequences was performed with Decombinator V4. TCRs were defined as expanded if a significant change between any two time points was detected under a Poisson model with p below 0.0001. TCR abundances were normalised to the total number of TCRs sequenced per sample and expressed as counts per million. MAIT TCRs were defined by TRAV1-2 paired with TRAJ12, TRAJ20 or TRAJ33, and iNKT TCRs by TRAV10 paired with TRAJ18. A search of VDJdb, accessed on 1 November 2021, was run for TCRs annotated to CMV, EBV and SARS-CoV-2, with TCRs annotated for multiple antigens excluded. In TCRdb, the public reads were trimmed at Q25 with fastp and aligned with MiXCR, with productive beta chains retained. Rows with a matching CDR3 protein are joined into one entry that keeps the most common DNA and genes. The V and J calls and clone size are TCRdb's, not the authors'. The sample data list about 46,000 distinct CDR3 sequences, and around a tenth of these were observed just once. The ten largest clones add up to under 15% of the sample.

The chain employs TRBV28 and TRBJ2-4; TRBD1 is a possible D gene, resting on 6 matching bases. The receptor comes from an adult who was a healthcare worker with PCR-confirmed SARS-CoV-2 infection or an uninfected control (not recorded which). The sequenced sample consisted of whole blood. Read as DNA, the sequence is TGTGCCAGCAGGCCCCCGGGACAAGGAAACATTCAGTACTTC. It specifies CASRPPGQGNIQYF.